The T cell receptor beta chain described here comes from a study of OX40 agonist ivuxolimab in advanced cancers. About the research overall: Patients undergoing dose escalation presented with hepatocellular carcinoma, melanoma, renal cell or head and neck cancer. In three patients, partial responses were observed, one with hepatocellular carcinoma and two with cutaneous melanoma. Study-wide results and caveats: In general, CD8+ T cells held more expanded clones than CD4+ did, on average. It was not determined which antigens were specifically recognized by the peripheral T cells that had undergone clonal expansion.

As to this clone: Its antigen remains unidentified.

The protocol was immunoSEQ multiplex PCR, while the TCRdb copy is restricted to in-frame clones and leaves out a portion. The sample includes 82,000 or so clones, about 85% of them seen just once. The receptor was isolated from an adult with an advanced solid tumor such as melanoma, head and neck, liver or kidney cancer. This specimen consisted of CD4+ or CD8+ T cells sorted from blood, obtained in a trial of the OX40 agonist ivuxolimab.

The CDR3 nucleotides are TGTGCCAGCAGCAGTGGGACAACAACTGATCAGCCCCAGCATTTT. It yields the protein CASSSGTTTDQPQHF. The chain joins TRBV5-5 to TRBJ1-5, with TRBD1 as a possible D gene (6 bases). CDR1 is SGHKS and CDR2 is YYEKEE in the germline V gene (reference sequence). Trimming took off 4 bases at V and 5 bases at J, with 16 bases between the two ends. This CDR3 comprises 15 residues.